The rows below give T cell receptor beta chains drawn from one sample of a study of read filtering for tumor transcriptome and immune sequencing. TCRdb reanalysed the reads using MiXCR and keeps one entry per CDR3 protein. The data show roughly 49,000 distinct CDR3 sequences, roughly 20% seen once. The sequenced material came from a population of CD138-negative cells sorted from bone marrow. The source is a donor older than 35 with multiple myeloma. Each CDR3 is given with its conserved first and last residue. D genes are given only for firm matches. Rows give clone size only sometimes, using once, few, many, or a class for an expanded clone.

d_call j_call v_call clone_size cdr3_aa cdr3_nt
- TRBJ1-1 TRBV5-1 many CASSLAGQQNTEAFF TGCGCCAGCAGCTTGGCCGGACAGCAGAACACTGAAGCTTTCTTT
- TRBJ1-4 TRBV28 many CASSFPSEHLSEKLFF TGTGCCAGCAGTTTCCCTTCGGAGCATCTGAGTGAAAAACTGTTTTTT
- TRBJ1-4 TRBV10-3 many CATRNGGGDEKLFF TGTGCCACCCGCAACGGGGGGGGTGATGAAAAACTGTTTTTT
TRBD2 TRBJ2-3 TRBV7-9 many CASSLGPGLAGVVDTQYF TGTGCCAGCAGCTTAGGCCCGGGACTAGCGGGAGTAGTAGATACGCAGTATTTT
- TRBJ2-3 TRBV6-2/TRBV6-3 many CASRRAGTSTDTQYF TGTGCCAGCAGACGAGCCGGGACTAGCACAGATACGCAGTATTTT
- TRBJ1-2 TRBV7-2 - CASSPPGGLNYGYTF TGTGCCAGCAGCCCCCCCGGGGGGCTCAACTATGGCTACACCTTC
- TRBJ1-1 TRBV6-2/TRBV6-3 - CASRSMGTQGKLNTEAFF TGTGCCAGCCGTTCTATGGGGACACAGGGAAAGTTGAACACTGAAGCTTTCTTT
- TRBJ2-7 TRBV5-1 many CASSLGRQGNEQYF TGCGCCAGCAGCTTGGGACGGCAGGGTAACGAGCAGTACTTC
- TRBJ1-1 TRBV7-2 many CASSLASRGGLMNTEAFF TGTGCCAGCAGCTTAGCGTCAAGAGGAGGGTTAATGAACACTGAAGCTTTCTTT
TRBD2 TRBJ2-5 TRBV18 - CASSPRTSGRAQETQYF TGTGCCAGCTCACCGAGGACTAGCGGGAGGGCCCAAGAGACCCAGTACTTC
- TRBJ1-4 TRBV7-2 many CASSPGPGTYEKLFF TGTGCCAGCAGCCCCGGGCCGGGTACTTATGAAAAACTGTTTTTT
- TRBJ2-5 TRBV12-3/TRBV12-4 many CASSILQETQYF TGTGCCAGCAGTATACTACAAGAGACCCAGTACTTC
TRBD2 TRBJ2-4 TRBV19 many CASTFSSGSTKNIQYF TGTGCCAGTACCTTTTCTAGCGGGAGTACCAAAAACATTCAGTACTTC
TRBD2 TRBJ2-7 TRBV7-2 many CASRLLAGGPDEQYF TGTGCCAGCAGGTTACTAGCGGGAGGGCCGGACGAGCAGTACTTC
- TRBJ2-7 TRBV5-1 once CASSLVDSVDYEQYF TGCGCCAGCAGCTTGGTCGACAGCGTTGACTACGAGCAGTACTTC
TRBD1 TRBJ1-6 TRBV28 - CDSSRPGQGFNSPLHF TGTGACAGCAGTCGGCCGGGACAGGGATTTAATTCACCCCTCCACTTT
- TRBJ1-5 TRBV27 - CASSNLVGGNNQPQHF TGTGCCAGCAGTAATCTTGTGGGGGGAAACAATCAGCCCCAGCATTTT
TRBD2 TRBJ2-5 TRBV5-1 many CASSLAPAGDQAQYF TGCGCCAGCAGCTTGGCCCCAGCGGGAGACCAGGCCCAGTACTTC
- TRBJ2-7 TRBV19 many CASSIRTTYEQYF TGTGCCAGTAGTATAAGGACCACCTACGAGCAGTACTTC
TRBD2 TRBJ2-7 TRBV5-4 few CASSPGGEGYEQYF TGTGCCAGCAGCCCGGGGGGGGAGGGGTACGAGCAGTACTTC
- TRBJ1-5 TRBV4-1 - CASSQVGRNNQPQHF TGCGCCAGCAGCCAAGTTGGCAGGAACAATCAGCCCCAGCATTTT
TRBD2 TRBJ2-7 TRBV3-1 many CASSQETSGEQYF TGTGCCAGCAGCCAAGAAACTAGCGGTGAGCAGTACTTC
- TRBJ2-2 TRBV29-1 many CSVDRGFTGELFF TGCAGCGTTGATCGGGGGTTTACCGGGGAGCTGTTTTTT
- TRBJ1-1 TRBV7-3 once CASSYRGANTEAFF TGTGCCAGCAGCTACCGGGGGGCGAACACTGAAGCTTTCTTT
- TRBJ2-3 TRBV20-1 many CSAPSTFSTDTQYF TGCAGTGCTCCTTCTACCTTCAGCACAGATACGCAGTATTTT
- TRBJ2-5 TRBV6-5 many CASSSPGPLKTQYF TGTGCCAGCAGCTCACCGGGGCCGTTAAAGACCCAGTACTTC
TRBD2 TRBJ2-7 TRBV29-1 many CSVTLAGGLYEQYF TGCAGCGTAACATTAGCGGGAGGGCTGTACGAGCAGTACTTC
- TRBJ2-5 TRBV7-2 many CASSFDQETQYF TGTGCCAGCAGCTTCGACCAAGAGACCCAGTACTTC
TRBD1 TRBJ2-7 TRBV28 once CASSPPRTGMLGEPYF TGTGCCAGCAGTCCCCCACGGACAGGGATGTTAGGCGAGCCGTACTTC
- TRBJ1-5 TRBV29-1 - CSVKSASNQPQHF TGCAGCGTGAAATCAGCTAGCAATCAGCCCCAGCATTTT
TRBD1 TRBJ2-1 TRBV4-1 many CASSQPTGVSEQFF TGCGCCAGCAGCCAGCCGACAGGGGTGAGTGAGCAGTTCTTC
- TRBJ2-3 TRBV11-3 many CASSSRASTDTQYF TGTGCCAGCAGCTCCAGGGCTAGCACAGATACGCAGTATTTT
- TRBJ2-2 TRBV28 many CASNPLPANTGELFF TGTGCCAGCAATCCTCTCCCCGCGAACACCGGGGAGCTGTTTTTT
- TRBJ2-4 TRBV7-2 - CASSLQGTAKNIQYF TGTGCCAGCAGCTTACAGGGAACGGCCAAAAACATTCAGTACTTC
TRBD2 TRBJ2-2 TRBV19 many CASSPLAGNTGELFF TGTGCCAGTAGCCCGCTAGCGGGTAACACCGGGGAGCTGTTTTTT
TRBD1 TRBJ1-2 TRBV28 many CATPTGEGDGYTF TGTGCCACCCCGACAGGGGAAGGAGATGGCTACACCTTC
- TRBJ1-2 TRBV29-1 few CSVPRTANYGYTF TGCAGCGTCCCAAGAACAGCAAACTATGGCTACACCTTC
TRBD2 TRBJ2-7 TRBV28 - CASIERGSGHSYEQYF TGTGCCAGCATTGAACGAGGTAGCGGGCACTCCTACGAGCAGTACTTC
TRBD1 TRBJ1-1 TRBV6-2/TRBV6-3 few CASTPGQGDTEAFF TGTGCCAGCACCCCGGGACAGGGAGACACTGAAGCTTTCTTT
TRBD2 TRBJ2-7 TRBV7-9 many CAGGGSSYEQYF TGTGCCGGCGGCGGGAGCTCCTACGAGCAGTACTTC
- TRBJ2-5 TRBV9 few CASSVSEIRGGETQYF TGTGCCAGCAGCGTATCAGAGATCAGGGGAGGAGAGACCCAGTACTTC
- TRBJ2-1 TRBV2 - CASSDPGTYNEQFF TGTGCCAGCAGTGACCCGGGAACCTACAATGAGCAGTTCTTC
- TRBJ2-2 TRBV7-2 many CASSLAGASYGGELFF TGTGCCAGCAGCTTAGCGGGAGCTAGCTATGGCGGGGAGCTGTTTTTT
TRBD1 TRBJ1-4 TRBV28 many CASSLDRAEKLFF TGTGCCAGCAGTCTGGACAGGGCTGAAAAACTGTTTTTT
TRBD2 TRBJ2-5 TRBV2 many CASSEALLAGEETQYF TGTGCCAGCAGTGAAGCGCTCCTAGCGGGAGAAGAGACCCAGTACTTC
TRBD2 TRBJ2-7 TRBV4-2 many CASSQSTSGSGYEQYF TGTGCCAGCAGCCAATCAACTAGCGGGAGCGGGTACGAGCAGTACTTC
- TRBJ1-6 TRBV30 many CAWSPQVDSPLHF TGTGCCTGGAGTCCCCAGGTGGATTCACCCCTCCACTTT
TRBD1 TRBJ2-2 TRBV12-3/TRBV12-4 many CASGTGAGELFF TGTGCCAGCGGGACAGGGGCCGGGGAGCTGTTTTTT
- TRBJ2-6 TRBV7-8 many CASSWPFELSSGANVLTF TGTGCCAGCAGCTGGCCGTTTGAGCTTAGCTCTGGGGCCAACGTCCTGACTTTC
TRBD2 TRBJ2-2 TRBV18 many CASSPRSSGGTGELFF TGTGCCAGCTCACCACGATCTAGCGGGGGCACCGGGGAGCTGTTTTTT
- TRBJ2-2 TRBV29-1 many CSVKTGELFF TGCAGCGTTAAAACCGGGGAGCTGTTTTTT
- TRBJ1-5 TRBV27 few CASSLGAYQPQHF TGTGCCAGCAGTTTAGGTGCGTATCAGCCCCAGCATTTT
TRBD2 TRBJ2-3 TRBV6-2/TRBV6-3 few CASSYYAASGNVDTQYF TGTGCCAGCAGTTACTACGCGGCTAGCGGGAATGTAGATACGCAGTATTTT
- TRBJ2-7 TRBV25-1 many CASSPHEAYEQYF TGTGCCAGCAGTCCTCATGAAGCTTACGAGCAGTACTTC
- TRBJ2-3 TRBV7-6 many CASSATRDTQYF TGTGCCAGCAGCGCGACCAGGGATACGCAGTATTTT
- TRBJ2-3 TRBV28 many CASTTGLSTDTQYF TGTGCCAGTACAACGGGCCTCAGCACAGATACGCAGTATTTT
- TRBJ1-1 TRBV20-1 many CSARATVNTEAFF TGCAGTGCTAGAGCGACAGTAAACACTGAAGCTTTCTTT
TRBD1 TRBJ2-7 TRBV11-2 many CATSPDRNYEQYF TGTGCCACCTCCCCGGACAGGAACTACGAGCAGTACTTC
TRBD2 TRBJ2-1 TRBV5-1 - CASSWGLAGDEQFF TGCGCCAGCAGCTGGGGACTAGCGGGAGACGAGCAGTTCTTC
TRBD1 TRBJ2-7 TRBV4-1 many CASSPTGVGPTEQYF TGCGCCAGCAGCCCTACAGGGGTCGGACCTACGGAGCAGTACTTC